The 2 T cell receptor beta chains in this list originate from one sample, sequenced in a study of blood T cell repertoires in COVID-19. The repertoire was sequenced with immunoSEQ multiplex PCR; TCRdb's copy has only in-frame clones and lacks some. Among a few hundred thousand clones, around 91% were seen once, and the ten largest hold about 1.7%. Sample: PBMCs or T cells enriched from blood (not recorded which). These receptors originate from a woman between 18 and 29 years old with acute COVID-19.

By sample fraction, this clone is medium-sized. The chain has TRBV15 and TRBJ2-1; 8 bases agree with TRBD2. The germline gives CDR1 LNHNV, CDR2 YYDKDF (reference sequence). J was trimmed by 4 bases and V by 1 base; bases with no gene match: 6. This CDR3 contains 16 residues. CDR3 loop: CATSRASGSGYNEQFF. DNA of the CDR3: TGTGCCACCAGCAGAGCGAGCGGGAGTGGGTACAATGAGCAGTTCTTC.

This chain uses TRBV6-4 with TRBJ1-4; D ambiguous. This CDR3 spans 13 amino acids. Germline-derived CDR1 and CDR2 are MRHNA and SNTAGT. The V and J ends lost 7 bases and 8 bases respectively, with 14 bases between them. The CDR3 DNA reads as TGTGCCAGCACTAGACGGAGAGAGGAAAAACTGTTTTTT. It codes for CASTRRREEKLFF.